This paragraph covers one TCR beta chain sequence. Construction of the TCRbeta library involved unique molecular identifiers. Each CDR3 protein is one row after TCRdb ran MiXCR on the PCR reads. The sample lists some 290,000 distinct CDR3 sequences, about a tenth occurring once. The sample belongs to a study of T-cell reconstitution after alpha-beta-depleted transplantation in children. The TCR was taken from a human donor who donated a stem cell graft to a child with SCID. The input for sequencing was PBMCs from the stem cell graft donor, taken from the stem cell graft.

The CDR3 region is CASSLGQGVRNIQYF. The CDR3 coding sequence is TGCGCCAGCAGCTTGGGCCAGGGGGTCAGAAACATTCAGTACTTC. V is TRBV5-1 and J is TRBJ2-4; 7 bases are a match to TRBD1. V dropped 0 bases and J dropped 6; count of bases not matched to a gene: 6. Germline V gene sequence: CDR1 SGHRS, CDR2 YFSETQ. The CDR3 runs 15 residues.